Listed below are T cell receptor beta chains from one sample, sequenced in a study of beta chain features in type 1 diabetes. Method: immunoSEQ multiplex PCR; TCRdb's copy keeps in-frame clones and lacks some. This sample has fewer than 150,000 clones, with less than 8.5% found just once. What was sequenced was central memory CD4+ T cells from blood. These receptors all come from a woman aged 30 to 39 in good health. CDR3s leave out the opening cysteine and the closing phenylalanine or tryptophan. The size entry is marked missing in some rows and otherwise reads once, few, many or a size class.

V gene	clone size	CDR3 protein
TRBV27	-	ASSSGQGSVSNQPQH
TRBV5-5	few	ASSLLFPSGRTDTQY
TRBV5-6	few	ASSLDRGFGYT
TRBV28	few	ASSLLATDTQY
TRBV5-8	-	ASSPGQDEQY
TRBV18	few	ASSPGGTGGTDTQY
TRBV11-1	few	ASSRTRQVVDIQY
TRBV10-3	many	AIASEDTQY
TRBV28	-	ASNGGVNTEAF
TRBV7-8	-	ASSGGTGMNEQY
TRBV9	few	ASSVGLAGSSYNEQF
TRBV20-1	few	SAPTYNEQF
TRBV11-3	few	ASGRQADQPQH
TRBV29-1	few	SGGTSGSRETQY
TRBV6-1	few	ASRAPDYDEQF
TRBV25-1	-	ASSAGQGPYNEQF
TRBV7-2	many	ASRVVSSSGANVLT
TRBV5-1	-	ASRLTESGELF
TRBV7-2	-	ASSSSSGQLVNYGYT
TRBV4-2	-	ASTFGLAGGPGGEQF
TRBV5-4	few	ASTLQGGGETQY
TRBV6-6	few	AATPLAGAWETQY
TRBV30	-	AWSVQFGTEAF
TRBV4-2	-	ASSQTLAESYNEQF
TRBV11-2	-	ASSLRSEPDTQY
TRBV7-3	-	ASSLTTGVGSPLH
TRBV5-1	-	ASSVSPSQPQH
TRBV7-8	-	ATKQGHTDTQY
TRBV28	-	ASSRAGRGGRETQY
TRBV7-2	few	ASSFSQDTYEQY
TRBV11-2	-	ASSLGANQPQH
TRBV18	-	ASSRDRENEQF
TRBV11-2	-	ASSFGFSGSANEQF
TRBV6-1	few	ASSVSGRAGEF
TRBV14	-	ASSQQAGETQY
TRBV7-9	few	ASSFGSSYEQY
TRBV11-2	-	ASSLLTSNFHEQF
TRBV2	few	ASSEAQTGRYT
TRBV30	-	AWSVRSGNYNEQF
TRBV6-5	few	ASSYSNRGDYGYT
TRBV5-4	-	ASSFDRARENTEAF
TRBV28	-	ASSFPFGLAGGSYNEQF
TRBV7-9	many	ASSLSGASYEQY
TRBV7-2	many	ASSPAGGAYEQY
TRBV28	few	ASRPLAGVHNEQF
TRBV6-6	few	ASRRLAGEETQY
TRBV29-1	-	SVNGGRGQETQY
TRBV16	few	ASGQNRGNEKLF
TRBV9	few	ASSRQGSSSYEQY
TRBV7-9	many	ASSPGLSSSGNTIY
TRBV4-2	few	ASSQEGGDQPQH
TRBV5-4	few	ASSPRDRGFGETQY
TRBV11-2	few	ASSYRTGNEQF
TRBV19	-	ASTQALYGYT
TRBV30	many	AWDPTSSTDTQY
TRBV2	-	ASSPNRGRGQPQH
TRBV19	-	ASSDRERVPEAF
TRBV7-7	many	ASSLGSGQETQY
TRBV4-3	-	ASSQGSWREGSYNEQF
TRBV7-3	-	ASSPRGAGGGDNEQF